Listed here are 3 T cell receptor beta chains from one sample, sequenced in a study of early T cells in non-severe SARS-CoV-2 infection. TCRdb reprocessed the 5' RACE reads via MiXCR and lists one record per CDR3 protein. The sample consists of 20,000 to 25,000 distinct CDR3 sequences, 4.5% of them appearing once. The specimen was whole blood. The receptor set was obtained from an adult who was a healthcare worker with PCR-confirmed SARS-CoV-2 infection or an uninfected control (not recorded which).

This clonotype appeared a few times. The CDR3 sequence is CASSPPGLTSYEQYF. The CDR3 coding sequence is TGTGCCAGCAGCCCTCCGGGACTAACCTCCTACGAGCAGTACTTC. The chain carries TRBV3-1 and TRBJ2-7; 7 nucleotides match TRBD2. V lost 4 bases and J lost 0; bases outside the gene matches: 6. CDR1 and CDR2 from the germline V gene are LGHDT and YNNKEL (reference sequence). The length of the CDR3 is 15 residues.

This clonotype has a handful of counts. CDR3 in DNA: TGCGCCAGCAGCCAAGATATGGGACTACAAGAGACCCAGTACTTC. It is translated as CASSQDMGLQETQYF. The gene calls are TRBV4-1 and TRBJ2-5, with 7 bases aligning to TRBD2. V shed 0 bases and J 2 bases; nucleotides not matched to a gene: 3. CDR1 is MGHRA and CDR2 is YSYEKL in the germline V gene. The CDR3 is 15 residues long.

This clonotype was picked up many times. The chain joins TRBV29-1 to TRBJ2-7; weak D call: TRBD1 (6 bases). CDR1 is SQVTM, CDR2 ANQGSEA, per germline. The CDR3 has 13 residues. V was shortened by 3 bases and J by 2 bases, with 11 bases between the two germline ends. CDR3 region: CSVEAGAPYEQYF. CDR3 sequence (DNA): TGCAGCGTTGAGGCAGGGGCCCCCTACGAGCAGTACTTC.